This TCR beta chain was found in a study of T cells in Graves' hyperthyroidism and ophthalmopathy. Diagnosis rested on symptoms, serum thyroxine and TRAb, thyroid ultrasound, and orbital computed tomography. The blood sample was taken at first hyperthyroidism diagnosis, before any ophthalmopathy symptoms. Using RNA transcripts as the source, TCR beta CDR3 regions were amplified. Using the HTBI primer set, a first-round RT-PCR was run on the TCR CDR3. TCRdb processed the multiplex PCR reads anew with MiXCR; each CDR3 protein has one entry. The sample carries fewer than 900,000 distinct CDR3 sequences, around 20% recorded once. Notes on this clonotype: Its antigen is unidentified.

Trimming left V 0 bases short and J 0 bases short, with 9 bases between. The CDR3 has 16 amino acids. Germline V gene data show CDR1 as SGHDT and CDR2 as YYEEEE. Study-level points and caveats: Blood shared most expanded thyroid clonotypes above 0.001.

This receptor was identified in a woman aged 45 to 65 with Graves' hyperthyroidism that later progressed to Graves' ophthalmopathy. J is TRBJ2-2 and V is TRBV5-6; D is undetermined. Sequenced material: blood. CDR3 protein: CASSLDFFSNTGELFF. DNA for the CDR3: TGTGCCAGCAGCTTGGATTTCTTTTCGAACACCGGGGAGCTGTTTTTT.